Sequencing of this TCR beta chain was carried out in a study of OX40 agonist ivuxolimab in advanced cancers. Study information: The study treated patients with ivuxolimab, an agonistic anti-OX40 (CD134) antibody. Regarding the study as a whole: Dose levels from 0.1 to 3.0 mg/kg saw CD4+ and CD8+ blood T cells expand clonally by week 6.

Measured with immunoSEQ multiplex PCR; TCRdb has only the in-frame clones, and not every one. The profile shows some 70,000 clones, more than 80% of them singletons. This clone was seen only once. The target antigen is unknown. Blood sampling was done at baseline, cycle 4 day 1, and cycle 7 day 1. The source of this sequence is an adult with an advanced solid tumor such as melanoma, head and neck, liver or kidney cancer. Source: CD4+ or CD8+ T cells sorted from blood, taken in a trial of the OX40 agonist ivuxolimab.

CDR3 nucleotide sequence: TGCAGCGTCACCCGGACTAGTTCAGATACGCAGTATTTT. Translation: CSVTRTSSDTQYF. The genes are TRBV29-1 and TRBJ2-3; TRBD2 aligns across 7 bases. The ends lost 6 bases at V and 4 bases at J; junction bases unmatched: 7. The CDR3 is made up of 13 amino acids. Germline V gene lookup returns CDR1 SQVTM and CDR2 ANQGSEA.